Below, 22 T cell receptor beta chains from the same sample are listed, as sequenced in a study of shared clonotypes between healthy human individuals. Measured with immunoSEQ multiplex PCR; TCRdb has only the in-frame clones, and not every one. The sample lists 400,000 to 500,000 clones, roughly 85% occurring once. The sequencing sample was made of PBMCs. The receptor set was obtained from a woman aged 40 to 55 in good health. Some clones in this sample may be carry-over from other donors' samples.

The chain uses TRBV10-3 and TRBJ2-7; the D is unclear. The CDR3 is made up of 11 amino acids. V lost 3 bases, J lost 9 bases, and 9 bases lay in between. Germline CDR1 reads ENHRY; CDR2 reads SYGVKD. CDR3 region: CAISDVAVQYF. DNA for the CDR3: TGTGCCATCAGTGACGTGGCGGTGCAGTACTTC.

This rearrangement joins TRBV27 to TRBJ2-1, with D maybe TRBD2 (6 bases). CDR3 length: 15 residues. Trimming pared 5 bases from V and 0 bases from J, leaving 11 bases between. Germline values: CDR1 MNHEY, CDR2 SMNVEV (reference sequence). The DNA of the CDR3 is TGTGCCAGCAGTCGAGCGGGCTTCTCCTACAATGAGCAGTTCTTC. It codes for CASSRAGFSYNEQFF.

The V call is TRBV27, the J call TRBJ2-7; D possibly corresponds to TRBD1 (6 bases). The CDR3 runs to 12 residues. V was shortened by 10 bases and J by 8 bases, with 18 bases between the two germline ends. The V gene's germline CDR1 is MNHEY and CDR2 SMNVEV (reference sequence). The CDR3 DNA follows: TGTGCCACCGTCCGCCCCGGGACACAGCAGTACTTC. This sequence encodes CATVRPGTQQYF.

This clone was counted only a few times. The chain links TRBV5-1 to TRBJ1-3; 7 bases match TRBD1. V trimming: 4 bases; J trimming: 0 bases; junction bases outside the gene matches: 4. The CDR3 is made up of 15 amino acids. Germline V lookup: CDR1 SGHRS, CDR2 YFSETQ. CDR3 protein: CASSPGTDSGNTIYF. CDR3 nucleotide sequence: TGCGCCAGCAGCCCAGGGACAGACTCTGGAAACACCATATATTTT. Using reference TRBV5-1 and TRBJ1-3 for the parts outside the CDR3, the full variable domain is KAGVTQTPRYLIKTRGQQVTLSCSPISGHRSVSWYQQTPGQGLQFLFEYFSETQRNKGNFPGRFSGRQFSNSRSEMNVSTLELGDSALYLCASSPGTDSGNTIYFGEGSWLTVV.

The chain couples TRBV19 to TRBJ2-1; 11 bases match TRBD2. With V trimmed by 4 bases and J by 2 bases, 4 bases remained unmatched. The germline V gene has CDR1 LNHDA and CDR2 SQIVND (reference sequence). The CDR3 sequence is 16 residues long. In DNA form, the CDR3 reads TGTGCCAGTAGTACGACTAGCGGGACCGCCTACAATGAGCAGTTCTTC. This codes for CASSTTSGTAYNEQFF.

This clone has a handful of counts. The chain joins TRBV10-2 to TRBJ1-1; D is ambiguous. The CDR3 extends over 13 amino acids. Germline CDR1 reads WSHSY; CDR2 reads SAAADI. The V gene lost 3 bases and the J gene lost 1 base, with 6 bases spanning the gap. The CDR3 DNA reads TGCGCCAGCAGTGATCGTGAGAACACTGAAGCTTTCTTT. Its protein product is CASSDRENTEAFF.

V usage is TRBV5-4 and J usage is TRBJ2-7; D may match TRBD1 or TRBD2 (5 bases each). Germline V CDR1 and CDR2: SGHNT, YYREEE (reference sequence). Trimming removed 4 bases from V and 3 bases from J, with 14 bases in between. This CDR3 comprises 14 residues. CDR3 bases: TGTGCCAGCAGCGTTACCGGGACGAACTACGAGCAGTACTTC. Translation gives CASSVTGTNYEQYF.

The rearrangement uses TRBV28 and TRBJ1-5; weak D call: TRBD1 (5 bases). This CDR3 has 14 amino acids. Per germline, CDR1 MDHEN and CDR2 SYDVKM. The V end lost 7 bases, the J end lost 0 bases, and 10 bases lay between the germline ends. Here the CDR3 reads CASKRQNSNQPQHF. CDR3 bases: TGTGCCAGCAAAAGACAGAATAGCAATCAGCCCCAGCATTTT.

This chain connects TRBV27 to TRBJ2-7, with D perhaps TRBD1 (6 bases). Looked up from germline, CDR1 is MNHEY and CDR2 is SMNVEV (reference sequence). CDR3 length: 15 amino acids. The germline V and J ends were trimmed by 3 bases and 0 bases, with 12 bases remaining between them. The chain's CDR3 is CASSLRGISSYEQYF. The CDR3, as DNA: TGTGCCAGCAGTTTGAGGGGGATAAGCTCCTACGAGCAGTACTTC.

This clone was seen a few times. J is TRBJ1-2 and V is TRBV20-1; D gene uncertain. The ends were cut back, 1 base at V and 2 bases at J, with 2 bases in the middle. Germline V CDR1 and CDR2: DFQATT, SNEGSKA (reference sequence). CDR3 length equals 11 residues. CDR3 in amino acids: CSARVNYGYTF. CDR3 nucleotides: TGCAGTGCTAGAGTGAACTATGGCTACACCTTC.

The gene calls are TRBV18 and TRBJ2-7, with 10 positions matching TRBD1. The V and J ends lost 1 base and 3 bases, in that order; junction bases with no gene match: 6. The CDR3 extends over 16 amino acids. Germline assignment: CDR1 KGHSH and CDR2 LQKENI. DNA of the CDR3: TGTGCCAGCTCACCACGGGACAGGGGTATTATCTACGAGCAGTACTTC. It yields the protein CASSPRDRGIIYEQYF.

The rearrangement links TRBV15 to TRBJ1-5; possible D gene TRBD1, 5 bases. This CDR3 contains 13 residues. Germline V gives CDR1 LNHNV, CDR2 YYDKDF (reference sequence). The V gene lost 4 bases and the J gene lost 9 bases, with 13 bases spanning the gap. In DNA, the CDR3 is TGTGCCACCAGCATCGACGGGGGTCGGCCCCAGCATTTT. Amino acid sequence: CATSIDGGRPQHF.

The gene calls are TRBV28 and TRBJ2-2; tentatively, D is TRBD1 or TRBD2 (5 bases each). Germline CDR1 is MDHEN and CDR2 is SYDVKM. V was pared by 5 bases and J by 6 bases, with 16 bases between. The CDR3 runs to 15 residues. CDR3 protein: CASSPLGDGSGELFF. Written as DNA, the CDR3 is TGTGCCAGCAGTCCTCTTGGGGACGGCTCCGGGGAGCTGTTTTTT. Full variable domain (outside the CDR3, taken from reference TRBV28 and TRBJ2-2): DVKVTQSSRYLVKRTGEKVFLECVQDMDHENMFWYRQDPGLGLRLIYFSYDVKMKEKGDIPEGYSVSREKKERFSLILESASTNQTSMYLCASSPLGDGSGELFFGEGSRLTVL.

This clone was counted at least ten times. CDR3 coding DNA: TGTGCCTGGTCGTGGGACACCGGGGAGCTGTTTTTT. Translating it yields CAWSWDTGELFF. The V and J genes are TRBV30 and TRBJ2-2; D gene uncertain. Trimming shortened V by 5 bases and J by 3 bases, and 7 bases separated the two germline ends. The CDR3 length is 12 residues. CDR1 and CDR2 (germline): GTSNPN, SVGIG (reference sequence).

V gene TRBV10-3 combines with J gene TRBJ2-3; D may be TRBD1 or TRBD2 (5 bases each). Germline CDR1 is ENHRY and CDR2 is SYGVKD. CDR3 length: 14 residues. The germline V and J ends were trimmed by 6 bases and 2 bases, with 12 bases remaining between them. CDR3 residues: CAISAGANTDTQYF. In DNA form, the CDR3 reads TGTGCCATCAGCGCCGGGGCCAACACAGATACGCAGTATTTT.

The rearrangement uses TRBV2 and TRBJ2-5; D is perhaps TRBD2 (6 bases). The DNA end favors TRBJ2-7, so the J call may be wrong. The germline V gene encodes CDR1 SNHLY and CDR2 FYNNEI. The CDR3 has 14 amino acids. The CDR3 DNA sequence: TGTGCCAGCCTTCGGAGGGCGGGATCCTACGAGCAGTACTTC. As protein: CASLRRAGSYEQYF.

V gene TRBV10-3 combines with J gene TRBJ1-1, with 12 nucleotides matching TRBD1. Germline V gene data show CDR1 as ENHRY and CDR2 as SYGVKD. This CDR3 spans 14 amino acids. Trimming removed 9 bases from V and 8 bases from J; junction bases left unmatched: 10. CDR3 sequence reads: CAIKPGQGAGEAFF. The CDR3 region has the DNA TGTGCCATTAAACCGGGACAGGGGGCTGGGGAAGCTTTCTTT.

The gene calls are TRBV2 and TRBJ1-4, with D unresolved. The CDR3 consists of 11 residues. The ends were cut back, 4 bases at V and 8 bases at J, with 5 bases in the middle. CDR1 and CDR2 (germline): SNHLY, FYNNEI. The CDR3 DNA reads as TGTGCCAGCAGTGCAGCAGAAAAACTGTTTTTT. It codes for CASSAAEKLFF.

The gene calls are TRBV21-1 and TRBJ2-7; no DNA check was done on the table's D call, TRBD2. TRBV21-1 is given as a pseudogene. The CDR3 has 16 residues. CDR3 DNA sequence: TGTGCCAGCAGCAAAGATCTGCGGGAGGGGGATAACGAGCAGTACTTC. It translates to CASSKDLREGDNEQYF.

As for this clone: This likely reflects a read error, since a far larger clone is one base away. V usage is TRBV30 and J usage is TRBJ2-7, with TRBD2 matching over 11 bases. Germline loops: CDR1 GTSNPN, CDR2 SVGIG (reference sequence). The CDR3 sequence is 14 residues long. J lost 4 bases, V lost 2 bases, and 4 bases had no gene match. CDR3 protein: CAWSRGLAVYEQYF. The CDR3 DNA reads as TGTGCCTGGAGTAGGGGACTAGCGGTATACGAGCAGTACTTC.

The rearrangement links TRBV28 to TRBJ1-2; TRBD1 is a possible D gene (6 bases). The ends were cut back, 4 bases at V and 1 base at J, with 13 bases in the middle. CDR1 and CDR2 from the germline V gene are MDHEN and SYDVKM. The CDR3 sequence is 15 residues long. This CDR3 reads CASSSTGIINYGYTF. CDR3 sequence (DNA): TGTGCCAGCAGTTCCACAGGGATAATTAACTATGGCTACACCTTC.

This clone has a handful of counts. The chain is built from TRBV4-2 and TRBJ1-1; the D gene is possibly TRBD1 (5 bases). The CDR3 spans 16 residues. Germline V gives CDR1 LGHNA, CDR2 YNFKEQ. The germline V and J ends were trimmed by 3 bases and 5 bases, with 19 bases remaining between them. CDR3 region: CASSQAGGGRRTEAFF. The CDR3 bases are TGTGCCAGCAGCCAGGCGGGGGGAGGGAGGAGGACTGAAGCTTTCTTT.